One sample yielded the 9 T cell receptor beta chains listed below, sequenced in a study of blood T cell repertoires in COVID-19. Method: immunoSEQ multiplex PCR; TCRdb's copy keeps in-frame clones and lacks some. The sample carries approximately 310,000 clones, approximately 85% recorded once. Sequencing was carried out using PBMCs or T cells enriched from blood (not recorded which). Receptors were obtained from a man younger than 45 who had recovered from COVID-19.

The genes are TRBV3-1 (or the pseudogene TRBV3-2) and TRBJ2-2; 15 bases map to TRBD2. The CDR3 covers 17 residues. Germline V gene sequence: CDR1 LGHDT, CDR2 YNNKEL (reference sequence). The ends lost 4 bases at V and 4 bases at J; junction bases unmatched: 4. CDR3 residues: CASSPGLAGGLTGELFF. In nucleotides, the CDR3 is TGTGCCAGCAGCCCGGGACTAGCGGGGGGTCTCACCGGGGAGCTGTTTTTT.

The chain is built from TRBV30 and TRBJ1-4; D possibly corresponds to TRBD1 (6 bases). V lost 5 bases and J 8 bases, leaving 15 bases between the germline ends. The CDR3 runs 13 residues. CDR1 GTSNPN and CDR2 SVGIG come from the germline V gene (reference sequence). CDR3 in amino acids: CAWATGWREKLFF. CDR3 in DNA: TGTGCCTGGGCGACAGGATGGAGGGAAAAACTGTTTTTT.

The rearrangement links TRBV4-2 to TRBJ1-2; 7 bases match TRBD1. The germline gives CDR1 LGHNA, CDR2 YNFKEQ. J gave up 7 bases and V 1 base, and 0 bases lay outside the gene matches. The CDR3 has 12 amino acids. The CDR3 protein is CASSQGQGGYTF. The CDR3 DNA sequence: TGTGCCAGCAGCCAAGGACAGGGTGGCTACACCTTC.

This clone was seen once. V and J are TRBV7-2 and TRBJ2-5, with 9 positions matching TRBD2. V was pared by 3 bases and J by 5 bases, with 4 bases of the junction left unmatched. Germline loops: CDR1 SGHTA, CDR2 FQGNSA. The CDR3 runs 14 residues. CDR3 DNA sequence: TGTGCCAGCAGCTTGGGACTAGCTTATGAGACCCAGTACTTC. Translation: CASSLGLAYETQYF.

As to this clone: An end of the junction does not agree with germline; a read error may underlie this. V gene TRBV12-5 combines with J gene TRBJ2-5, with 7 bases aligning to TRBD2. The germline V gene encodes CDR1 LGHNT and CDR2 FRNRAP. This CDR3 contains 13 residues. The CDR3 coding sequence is TGTGCTAGTGGGTCTAGCGGAGAAGAGGCCCAGTACTTC. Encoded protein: CASGSSGEEAQYF.

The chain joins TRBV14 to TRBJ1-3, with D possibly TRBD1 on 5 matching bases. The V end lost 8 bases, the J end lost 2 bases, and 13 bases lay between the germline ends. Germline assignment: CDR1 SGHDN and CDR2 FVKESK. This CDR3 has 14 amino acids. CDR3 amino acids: CASRDSAAGNTIYF. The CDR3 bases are TGTGCCAGCCGGGACTCGGCTGCTGGAAACACCATATATTTT.

The CDR3 protein is CASSQPIAGPNTGELFF. The CDR3 DNA reads TGTGCCAGCAGCCAACCCATCGCGGGGCCGAACACCGGGGAGCTGTTTTTT. The chain has TRBV5-4 and TRBJ2-2; perhaps TRBD2 as D (6 bases). CDR3 length: 17 residues. The germline CDR1 and CDR2 sequences are SGHNT and YYREEE (reference sequence). The V end lost 4 bases, the J end lost 0 bases, and 16 bases lay between the germline ends.

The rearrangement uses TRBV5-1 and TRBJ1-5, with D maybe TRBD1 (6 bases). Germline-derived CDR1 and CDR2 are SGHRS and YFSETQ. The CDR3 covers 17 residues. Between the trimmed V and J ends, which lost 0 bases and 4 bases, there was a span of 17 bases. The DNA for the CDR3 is TGCGCCAGCAGCTTGGCTAGGGGGAAAAGGGGAAATCAGCCCCAGCATTTT. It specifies CASSLARGKRGNQPQHF.

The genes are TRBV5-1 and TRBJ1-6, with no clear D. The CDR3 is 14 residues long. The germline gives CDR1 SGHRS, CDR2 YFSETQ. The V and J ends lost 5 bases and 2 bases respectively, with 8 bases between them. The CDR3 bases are TGCGCCAGCAGTACACAACCCTATAATTCACCCCTCCACTTT. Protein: CASSTQPYNSPLHF. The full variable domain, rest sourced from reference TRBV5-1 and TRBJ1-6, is KAGVTQTPRYLIKTRGQQVTLSCSPISGHRSVSWYQQTPGQGLQFLFEYFSETQRNKGNFPGRFSGRQFSNSRSEMNVSTLELGDSALYLCASSTQPYNSPLHFGNGTRLTVT.